This T cell receptor (beta chain) comes out of a study of regulatory T cells in long-lasting Graves disease. The authors built TCR beta libraries using iRepertoire HTBI primers and Arm-PCR of CDR3 regions. Via MiXCR, TCRdb re-called the multiplex PCR reads, giving one row per CDR3 protein. The sample carries fewer than 650,000 distinct CDR3 sequences, 16% recorded once. Study results and caveats: Samples came from peripheral blood alone, without thyroid tissue.

Time point denoted: newly diagnosed GD, antithyroid drugs for less than 3 months. PBMC-derived RNA was used for the TCR library. Notes on this clonotype: Its antigen is currently unknown.

Trimming at V came to 2 bases and at J to 5 bases, leaving 4 bases not matched to a gene. This CDR3 region has 15 residues. Germline loops: CDR1 MNHEY, CDR2 SVGEGT. These data were also filed under a second study, of T cells in Graves' hyperthyroidism and ophthalmopathy.

The clonotype was recovered from a woman aged 30 to 39 with Graves disease. This sequence joins TRBV6-2 or TRBV6-3 and TRBJ1-5, with 9 bases identical to TRBD1. The sample consisted of peripheral blood mononuclear cells (PBMCs), taken at new diagnosis, from a patient treated with antithyroid drugs. CDR3 nucleotides: TGTGCCAGCAGTTACGGGACAGGGACATATCAGCCCCAGCATTTT. Its translation: CASSYGTGTYQPQHF.